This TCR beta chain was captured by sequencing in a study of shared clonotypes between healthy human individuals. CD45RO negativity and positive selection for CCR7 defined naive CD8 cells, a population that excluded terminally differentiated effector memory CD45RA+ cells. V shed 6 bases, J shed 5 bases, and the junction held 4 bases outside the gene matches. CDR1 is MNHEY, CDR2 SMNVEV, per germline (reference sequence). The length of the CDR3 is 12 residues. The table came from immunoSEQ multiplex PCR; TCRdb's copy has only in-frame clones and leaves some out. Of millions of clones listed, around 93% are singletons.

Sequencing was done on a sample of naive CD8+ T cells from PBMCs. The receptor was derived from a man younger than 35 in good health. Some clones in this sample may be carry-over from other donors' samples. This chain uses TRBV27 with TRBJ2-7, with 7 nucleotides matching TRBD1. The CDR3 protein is CASRTGFHEQYF. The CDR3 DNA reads TGTGCCAGCAGGACAGGGTTCCACGAGCAGTACTTC.